This TCR beta chain was identified in a study of OX40 agonist ivuxolimab in advanced cancers. At the level of the whole study: Ivuxolimab was a fully human IgG2 agonistic monoclonal antibody targeting the costimulatory receptor OX40 (CD134). Intravenous ivuxolimab was administered to patients every 2 weeks at six dose levels: 0.01, 0.1, 0.3, 1.5, 3 and 10 mg/kg. Of the roughly 51 patients in dose escalation, approximately 20 had hepatocellular carcinoma, some 15 had melanoma, 9 had renal cell carcinoma and 9 had head and neck cancer. A male proportion of 70% to 90% and a mean age of approximately 58 years, ranging from 23 to 79, were recorded for the dose-escalation cohort. Prior anti-PD-1, anti-PD-L1 or anti-CTLA-4 therapy was permitted, and checkpoint inhibitors had been received by more than 35% of dose-escalation patients. Partial responses occurred in three dose-escalation patients: two with cutaneous melanoma and one with hepatocellular carcinoma. Peripheral TCRbeta sequencing aimed to test whether ivuxolimab altered TCR sequence diversity and caused clonal T-cell expansion. The paper describes the monotherapy dose-escalation part (N of about 47 patients) of the phase I trial of ivuxolimab.

Patients with autoimmune disease history or receiving systemic immunosuppression were excluded from the trial. Peripheral blood for TCR sequencing was drawn from every dose cohort at baseline, at cycle 4 day 1 and at cycle 7 day 1. Samples came from an open-label, multicenter, first-in-human phase I dose-escalation trial of ivuxolimab. Adults with locally advanced or metastatic melanoma, renal cell, hepatocellular, or head and neck squamous cell carcinoma were enrolled in the trial. CD4+ and CD8+ T cells were sorted separately from peripheral blood before TCR sequencing. Broader findings and caveats from the paper: After ivuxolimab, expanded clones were on average more numerous among CD8+ T cells than among CD4+ T cells. In the 0.1-3.0 mg/kg groups, partial responders had among the lowest normalized peripheral clonal expansion, particularly in CD8+ T cells. The antigen specificity of the peripheral T cells that underwent clonal expansion was not determined. At doses of 0.1 to 3.0 mg/kg, clonal expansion of both CD4+ and CD8+ blood T cells was observed from baseline to week 6. Low levels of normalized T-cell clonal expansion were also seen in some nonresponding patients.

V trim: 3 bases; J trim: 11 bases; unmatched bases: 7. The CDR3 sequence holds 13 residues, the cysteine and phenylalanine included. The sequence is cut down to CDR3 DNA, 39 bases in frame from base 1. Reading the germline V gene gives CDR1 MDHEN and CDR2 SYDVKM. Remarks on this clone: The specificity of this receptor is unknown. Qualities for individual bases were not recorded, and no much larger clone is one base off.

Genomic DNA was isolated from the sorted cells so that the TCRbeta CDR3 region could be sequenced. TCRbeta CDR3 regions were sequenced using the immunoSEQ Assay. Imported from immuneACCESS, the table was reduced by TCRdb to in-frame sequences with V and J called. These copies leave out some clones; in studies compared against another copy, an unresolved V gene accounts for under half, and the cause of the remainder is not known. This sample gives approximately 90,000 clones in total; around 90% of them show up just once. Of the sample, roughly 1.6% is held by the ten largest clones. Sequencing was performed on CD4+ or CD8+ T cells sorted from blood, taken in a trial of the OX40 agonist ivuxolimab. The chain is encoded by TRBV28 joined to TRBJ1-1; the junction holds 9 bases that match TRBD1. The receptor comes from an adult with an advanced solid tumor such as melanoma, head and neck, liver or kidney cancer. Here the CDR3 is given as CASSFTGGYRAFF. The sequenced DNA is TGTGCCAGCAGTTTTACAGGGGGCTACCGGGCTTTCTTT.